This section outlines one T cell receptor (beta chain) sequence together with its context. Data came from immunoSEQ multiplex PCR; TCRdb stores just in-frame clones and leaves some out. This table holds approximately 220,000 clones, approximately 83% found once. These data originate in a study of blood T cell repertoires in COVID-19. Background on the study: Sample material is recorded as cDNA or gDNA derived from T cells, B-cell-depleted T cells, or PBMCs.

Self-reported history from a screening survey and questionnaire set each donor's cohort. The source of this sequence is a woman in her thirties or forties with acute COVID-19. The sample consisted of PBMCs or T cells enriched from blood (not recorded which).

The CDR3 region has the DNA TGTGCCAGCAGCTGGACAGGGGGTGTAGATACGCAGTATTTT. It yields the protein CASSWTGGVDTQYF. The chain links TRBV5-6 to TRBJ2-3, with TRBD1 matching over 10 bases. Per the germline V gene, CDR1 is SGHDT and CDR2 is YYEEEE. The CDR3 consists of 14 residues. The V segment lost 3 bases and the J segment 5 bases; nucleotides outside the gene matches: 3. The full variable domain, rest sourced from reference TRBV5-6 and TRBJ2-3, is DAGVTQSPTHLIKTRGQQVTLRCSPKSGHDTVSWYQQALGQGPQFIFQYYEEEERQRGNFPDRFSGHQFPNYSSELNVNALLLGDSALYLCASSWTGGVDTQYFGPGTRLTVL.